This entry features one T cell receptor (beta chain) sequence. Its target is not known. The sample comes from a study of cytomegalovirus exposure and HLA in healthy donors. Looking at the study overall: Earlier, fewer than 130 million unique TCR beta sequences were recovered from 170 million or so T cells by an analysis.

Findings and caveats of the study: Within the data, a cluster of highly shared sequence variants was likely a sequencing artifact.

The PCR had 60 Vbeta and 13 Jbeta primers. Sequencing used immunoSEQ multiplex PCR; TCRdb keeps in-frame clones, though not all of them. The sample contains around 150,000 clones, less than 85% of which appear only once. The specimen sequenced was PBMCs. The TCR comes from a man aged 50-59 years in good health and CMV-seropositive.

The DNA of the CDR3 is TGTGCCAGTAGTATAGGATCAGGGCCCTACGAGCAGTACTTC. Translation: CASSIGSGPYEQYF. V usage is TRBV19 and J usage is TRBJ2-7, with D maybe TRBD1 (5 bases). The CDR3 is 14 residues long. The ends were cut back, 1 base at V and 2 bases at J, with 9 bases in the middle. Per the germline V gene, CDR1 is LNHDA and CDR2 is SQIVND (reference sequence).